These 6 T cell receptor beta chains came from one sample sequenced in a study of T-cell reconstitution after alpha-beta-depleted transplantation in children. It was with unique molecular identifiers that the TCRbeta library was prepared. Via MiXCR, TCRdb re-called the PCR reads, giving one row per CDR3 protein. The table has around 580,000 distinct CDR3 sequences, more than 20% seen once. The input for sequencing was PBMCs, mostly from graft donor cells, taken 360 days after TCRalphabeta/CD19-depleted stem cell transplant. These receptors were taken from a boy less than two years old who had a stem cell transplant for acute myeloid leukemia, so the T cells may come from the graft donor.

The chain has TRBV7-7 and TRBJ1-4; 12 bases agree with TRBD1. Per the germline V gene, CDR1 is SSHAT and CDR2 is FNYEAQ (reference sequence). Trimming took 4 bases from V and 5 from J; bases not matched to a gene: 2. The CDR3 spans 15 residues. CDR3 DNA sequence: TGTGCCAGCAGCTCGGGACAGGGGGCGAATGAAAAACTGTTTTTT. It is translated as CASSSGQGANEKLFF.

This clonotype turned up a few times. The chain combines TRBV12-3 or TRBV12-4 with TRBJ1-1; D is undetermined. The V gene lost 3 bases and the J gene lost 4 bases, with 15 bases spanning the gap. The CDR3 consists of 15 residues. The CDR3: CASSFAFPLGTEAFF. CDR3 DNA sequence: TGTGCCAGCAGTTTTGCCTTCCCGTTGGGCACTGAAGCTTTCTTT.

Only a few counts were recorded for this clonotype. The genes are TRBV29-1 and TRBJ2-4; no clear D. Germline values: CDR1 SQVTM, CDR2 ANQGSEA. The CDR3 extends over 13 amino acids. The ends were cut back, 1 base at V and 3 bases at J, with 7 bases in the middle. The CDR3: CSVEVSNKNIQYF. The DNA of the CDR3 is TGCAGCGTTGAAGTCTCAAACAAAAACATTCAGTACTTC.

In its sample, this clonotype was seen many times. This chain links TRBV12-3 or TRBV12-4 with TRBJ2-1; D unresolved. This CDR3 region has 15 residues. Trimming shortened V by 6 bases and J by 2 bases, and 14 bases separated the two germline ends. The CDR3 DNA is TGTGCCAGCAGCCACCAGGAGTTTACCTACAATGAGCAGTTCTTC. Translation: CASSHQEFTYNEQFF.

The chain carries TRBV7-9 and TRBJ2-2; 7 nucleotides agree with TRBD2. Germline lookup yields CDR1 SEHNR and CDR2 FQNEAQ (reference sequence). The ends lost 5 bases at V and 4 bases at J; junction bases unmatched: 7. This CDR3 comprises 15 residues. The CDR3 DNA reads as TGTGCCAGCAGCCCAAAGACTAGCCGCACCGGGGAGCTGTTTTTT. Its protein product is CASSPKTSRTGELFF.

This chain's CDR3 is CASSLDRLRTGELFF. CDR3 sequence (DNA): TGTGCCAGCAGCTTAGATCGACTCCGCACCGGGGAGCTGTTTTTT. The chain carries TRBV11-3 and TRBJ2-2; D is undetermined. With 0 bases removed from V and 4 bases from J, the gap between germline ends came to 9 bases. This CDR3 is built from 15 residues. Germline CDR1 SGHNT, CDR2 YENEEA.